Presented here are 10 T cell receptor beta chains from one specimen sequenced in a study of cytomegalovirus exposure and HLA in healthy donors. Amplification used 60 Vbeta primers and 13 Jbeta primers. Generated by immunoSEQ multiplex PCR, the TCRdb table keeps only in-frame clones and is missing some. The sample includes about 110,000 clones, 70% of them seen just once. Sequenced material: PBMCs. These receptors originate from a man aged 40-50 years in good health and CMV-seropositive.

This clone has ten or more counts. The chain is built from TRBV2 and TRBJ2-5, with TRBD2 identical over 9 bases. J gave up 9 bases and V 7 bases, and 12 bases lay outside the gene matches. Germline lookup yields CDR1 SNHLY and CDR2 FYNNEI. This CDR3 is 14 amino acids long. The CDR3 here is CASILGLAQVAQYF. The CDR3 DNA reads TGTGCCAGCATACTCGGACTAGCGCAGGTGGCCCAGTACTTC.

The chain joins TRBV18 to TRBJ2-2; D perhaps matches TRBD1 (6 bases). The germline V and J ends were trimmed by 5 bases and 7 bases, with 11 bases remaining between them. The CDR3 totals 13 residues. CDR1 and CDR2 (germline): KGHSH, LQKENI. CDR3 bases: TGTGCCAGCTCATTACAGGGTCGCGGGGAGCTGTTTTTT. Protein: CASSLQGRGELFF.

The rearrangement joins TRBV5-8 to TRBJ1-5, with TRBD1 identical over 9 bases. This CDR3 has 15 amino acids. The junction had 9 bases not matched to a gene; V was cut back by 4 bases and J by 7 bases. In germline, CDR1 is SGHTS, CDR2 YDEGEE. This chain's CDR3 is CASSLDRGSGQPQHF. CDR3 coding DNA: TGTGCCAGCAGCCTGGACAGGGGCTCCGGACAGCCCCAGCATTTT.

The chain couples TRBV9 to TRBJ2-7; tentatively, D is TRBD2 (5 bases). Germline CDR1 SGDLS, CDR2 YYNGEE. The V gene lost 9 bases and the J gene lost 0 bases, with 16 bases spanning the gap. The CDR3 sequence is 14 residues long. The DNA of the CDR3 is TGTGCCAATCCCCCTAGACTACACTCCTACGAGCAGTACTTC. It yields the protein CANPPRLHSYEQYF. Complete variable domain (other parts from reference TRBV9 and TRBJ2-7): DSGVTQTPKHLITATGQRVTLRCSPRSGDLSVYWYQQSLDQGLQFLIQYYNGEERAKGNILERFSAQQFPDLHSELNLSSLELGDSALYFCANPPRLHSYEQYFGPGTRLTVT.

The chain recombines TRBV5-1 with TRBJ2-7, with TRBD1 matching over 7 bases. Unmatched junction bases numbered 6, after V lost 0 bases and J lost 0 bases. Germline loops: CDR1 SGHRS, CDR2 YFSETQ. CDR3 length equals 16 residues. The CDR3 sequence: CASSLALGQSSYEQYF. DNA of the CDR3: TGCGCCAGCAGCTTGGCCCTGGGACAGTCCTCCTACGAGCAGTACTTC.

This clone was observed a few times. V usage is TRBV6-5 and J usage is TRBJ2-3, with TRBD2 as a possible D gene (7 bases). This CDR3 has 14 residues. The V gene's germline CDR1 is MNHEY and CDR2 SVGAGI. V was trimmed by 3 bases and J by 5 bases, leaving 12 bases between them. The CDR3 here is CASSYRRGGDTQYF. The CDR3 DNA reads as TGTGCCAGCAGTTATAGGAGGGGGGGAGATACGCAGTATTTT.

The chain is built from TRBV30 and TRBJ2-2; TRBD2 is a possible D gene (5 bases). The V end was cut by 0 bases, the J end by 4 bases, with 6 bases between. The CDR3 covers 13 residues. The V gene's germline CDR1 is GTSNPN and CDR2 SVGIG (reference sequence). The CDR3: CAWSVAGTGELFF. The CDR3 DNA is TGTGCCTGGAGTGTGGCGGGCACCGGGGAGCTGTTTTTT. The full variable domain, with the rest looked up from reference TRBV30 and TRBJ2-2, is SQTIHQWPATLVQPVGSPLSLECTVEGTSNPNLYWYRQAAGRGLQLLFYSVGIGQISSEVPQNLSASRPQDRQFILSSKKLLLSDSGFYLCAWSVAGTGELFFGEGSRLTVL.

The chain carries TRBV7-8 and TRBJ2-5; TRBD2 might be the D (6 bases). Germline assignment: CDR1 SGHVS and CDR2 FQNEAQ. The CDR3 runs 14 residues. Trimming stripped 5 bases from V and 2 bases from J, with 12 bases between. The CDR3 region has the DNA TGTGCCAGCAGCCCCCGGGACTTTCAAGAGACCCAGTACTTC. As protein: CASSPRDFQETQYF.

The V call is TRBV6-4, the J call TRBJ2-1; perhaps TRBD2 as D (5 bases). Germline lookup yields CDR1 MRHNA and CDR2 SNTAGT. The CDR3 extends over 15 amino acids. V was shortened by 5 bases and J by 0 bases, with 11 bases between the two germline ends. The CDR3 DNA reads TGTGCCAGCAGTCCGGACTTCCACTCCTACAATGAGCAGTTCTTC. It codes for CASSPDFHSYNEQFF.

The chain carries TRBV19 and TRBJ1-3; D not resolved. Germline V lookup: CDR1 LNHDA, CDR2 SQIVND (reference sequence). This CDR3 has 15 amino acids. V was clipped by 1 base and J by 0 bases, with 7 bases between them. The CDR3 loop is CASSIAGISGNTIYF. The CDR3 coding sequence is TGTGCCAGTAGTATAGCCGGGATCTCTGGAAACACCATATATTTT.